The present T cell receptor beta chain was sequenced within a study of T cell repertoires and Cas9 in healthy adults listed by TCRdb under 2018. Study-wide context: Multi-effector potency, cytotoxicity and lineage determination within the CD4 and CD8 compartments were characterized for SpCas9-reactive T cells. The study examined preexisting T cell immunity against the Streptococcus pyogenes Cas9 nuclease (SpCas9) used in CRISPR gene editing. Findings and caveats that apply to the study as a whole: SpCas9-reactive regulatory T cells were reported to mitigate proliferation and function of SpCas9-reactive effector T cells in vitro.

On this clone: The antigen it recognizes is unknown. Per-base qualities were not stored, and no clone one base away is much larger.

Healthy humans were used as donors in the study. The CDR3 has 13 amino acids, counting the end cysteine and phenylalanine. Only the CDR3 part of the read is kept: 39 bases, read in frame from the first base. V is reduced by 5 bases and J by 3 bases, leaving a spacing of 9 bases between them. In the germline V gene (reference sequence), CDR1 corresponds to SEHNR and CDR2 to FQNEAQ. Receptors were amplified or captured by the immunoSEQ multiplex PCR assay. This immuneACCESS table, as held by TCRdb, lists in-frame sequences with V and J called but not all clones. Of the missing ones, under half trace to an unresolved V gene in checked studies; the others have no known cause. In this sample the table shows tens of thousands of clones, under 95% of which occur a single time. About 0.84% of the sample comes from the top ten.

Sample: CD4+ effector T cells (CD127+, CD25-, CD137-, CD154-) from PBMCs; culture status not recorded. This sequence was found in a human donor in good health. Recombination joined TRBV7-9 with TRBJ2-3, with the D gene too uncertain to name. The sequenced DNA: TGTGCCAGCAGCCGCCTCGTGACAGATACGCAGTATTTT. Translated, this gives CASSRLVTDTQYF.